This TCR beta chain came from a study of cytomegalovirus exposure and HLA in healthy donors. Study overall: A prior study identified 117 million unique TCR beta sequences from around 180 million T cells.

Both 60 Vbeta primers and 13 Jbeta primers went into the PCR. Clones were read by immunoSEQ multiplex PCR, and TCRdb kept only the in-frame ones, dropping some. The sample shows 150,000 to 200,000 clones, less than 80% of them seen only once. This TCR was sampled from a man in his forties in good health and CMV-seronegative. Sequences were obtained from PBMCs.

The CDR3 sequence: CASSDLVGTSGTREQFF. The CDR3 DNA follows: TGCGCCAGCAGTGACCTGGTAGGGACTAGCGGGACTCGTGAGCAGTTCTTC. The chain has TRBV10-1 and TRBJ2-1; 13 bases align to TRBD2. V lost 3 bases and J lost 9; bases outside the gene matches: 11. There are 17 residues in the CDR3. Germline CDR1 WNHNN, CDR2 SYGVQD (reference sequence).